These 20 T cell receptor beta chains originate from one sample sequenced in a study of CD8 T cells in ankylosing spondylitis (dated by TCRdb to the late 2010s). Library preparation used 5' RACE. Instrument on record: Illumina HiSeq 2500. TCRdb cleaned the public reads at Q25 with fastp, built clones with MiXCR and kept in-frame beta chains. Identical CDR3 protein sequences are pooled into one entry, listed with their most common genes and DNA. The sample table lists roughly 230,000 distinct CDR3 sequences, 18% of them with a count of one. Jointly, the top ten make up around 30% of the sample. The sequenced material came from blood, either unsorted or a sorted T cell fraction (not recorded which). These receptors were taken from a male donor with ankylosing spondylitis or in good health (not recorded which).

This clonotype was detected only a few times. The V and J genes are TRBV5-1 and TRBJ2-1; TRBD2 is a possible D gene (6 bases). The CDR3 has 17 amino acids. Germline CDR1 reads SGHRS; CDR2 reads YFSETQ. Trimming pared 9 bases from V and 8 bases from J, leaving 30 bases between. The CDR3 is CAKDTFGSQTVSDEQFF. Written as DNA, the CDR3 is TGCGCCAAAGACACGTTCGGGAGCCAGACGGTGAGTGATGAGCAGTTCTTC.

The chain employs TRBV12-3 or TRBV12-4 and TRBJ2-7, with D possibly called TRBD1 or TRBD2 (5 bases each). This CDR3 has 17 amino acids. V lost 2 bases, J lost 6 bases, and 23 bases lay in between. The DNA of the CDR3 is TGTGCCAGCAGTTTAAAGGTCGGGGCAAAGTATAGAATCGAGCAGTACTTC. Protein product: CASSLKVGAKYRIEQYF.

This clonotype turned up a few times. The chain has TRBV6-4 and TRBJ2-3, with TRBD2 matching 10 bases. With V trimmed by 7 bases and J by 2 bases, 6 bases remained unmatched. This CDR3 region has 15 residues. Per germline, CDR1 MRHNA and CDR2 SNTAGT. CDR3 bases: TGTGCCAGCAATCTAAGCGGGAGGGCCACAGATACGCAGTATTTT. Translating gives CASNLSGRATDTQYF.

The V and J genes are TRBV2 and TRBJ2-1, with 10 bases matching TRBD2. From germline, CDR1 is SNHLY and CDR2 FYNNEI. The CDR3 loop spans 14 amino acids. V dropped 7 bases and J dropped 8; count of bases not matched to a gene: 8. The CDR3 nucleotides are TGTGCCAGCACTGGTCTAGCGGGAGTTTATGAGCAGTTCTTC. Translated, it gives CASTGLAGVYEQFF.

The V and J genes are TRBV6-5 and TRBJ1-2, with 7 positions matching TRBD1. Unmatched junction bases numbered 11, after V lost 5 bases and J lost 2 bases. The germline V gene encodes CDR1 MNHEY and CDR2 SVGAGI. CDR3 size: 16 residues. The CDR3 DNA follows: TGTGCCAGCAGTACTCTGGGACAGACCAAGAACTATGGCTACACCTTC. Protein product: CASSTLGQTKNYGYTF.

This clonotype was picked up a small number of times. The V and J genes are TRBV4-1 and TRBJ2-7; D is unclear. Trimming shortened V by 0 bases and J by 3 bases, and 12 bases separated the two germline ends. The length of the CDR3 is 15 residues. Germline-derived CDR1 and CDR2 are MGHRA and YSYEKL. CDR3 sequence: CASSQDPRMDYEQYF. CDR3 DNA sequence: TGCGCCAGCAGCCAAGATCCAAGGATGGACTACGAGCAGTACTTC.

The chain has TRBV5-5 and TRBJ1-1; no reliable D call. The length of the CDR3 is 15 residues. Germline V gene data show CDR1 as SGHKS and CDR2 as YYEKEE (reference sequence). Between the trimmed V and J ends, which lost 0 bases and 5 bases, there was a span of 14 bases. CDR3 bases: TGTGCCAGCAGCTTGGACGCAGGTTCCCCAACTGAAGCTTTCTTT. This gives the protein CASSLDAGSPTEAFF.

This rearrangement joins TRBV20-1 to TRBJ2-1, with TRBD2 matching over 8 bases. The CDR3 is made up of 15 amino acids. V trimming: 0 bases; J trimming: 9 bases; junction bases outside the gene matches: 10. Per germline, CDR1 DFQATT and CDR2 SNEGSKA (reference sequence). In DNA form, the CDR3 reads TGCAGTGCTAGAGATCGGGAGGGCCCTTCGAGTGAGCAGTTCTTC. Translated: CSARDREGPSSEQFF.

The chain carries TRBV29-1 and TRBJ2-5; the D call may be TRBD1 or TRBD2 (5 bases each). Germline V lookup: CDR1 SQVTM, CDR2 ANQGSEA. This CDR3 contains 13 residues. CDR3 sequence reads: CSDFLGVQETQYF. CDR3 in DNA: TGCAGTGACTTCTTGGGGGTCCAAGAGACCCAGTACTTC. The whole variable domain, filled in from reference TRBV29-1 and TRBJ2-5, reads SAVISQKPSRDICQRGTSLTIQCQVDSQVTMMFWYRQQPGQSLTLIATANQGSEATYESGFVIDKFPISRPNLTFSTLTVSNMSPEDSSIYLCSDFLGVQETQYFGPGTRLLVL.

V gene TRBV3-1 combines with J gene TRBJ2-1; 8 nucleotides align to TRBD2. Germline-derived CDR1 and CDR2 are LGHDT and YNNKEL (reference sequence). Losses at the gene ends were 5 bases for V and 1 base for J; bases not matched to a gene: 7. The length of the CDR3 is 16 residues. The CDR3 sequence is CASSESGSVSYNEQFF. DNA for the CDR3: TGTGCCAGCAGCGAGAGCGGGAGTGTTTCCTACAATGAGCAGTTCTTC.

Many counts were recorded for this clonotype. V usage is TRBV5-6 and J usage is TRBJ1-1; TRBD1 matches at 9 bases. From germline, CDR1 is SGHDT and CDR2 YYEEEE. The CDR3 runs to 17 residues. The ends lost 7 bases at V and 0 bases at J; junction bases unmatched: 13. This CDR3 is CASANSATGGLNTEAFF. CDR3 in DNA: TGTGCCAGCGCGAATTCGGCGACAGGGGGACTGAACACTGAAGCTTTCTTT.

The CDR3 DNA reads TGCAGCGTCCGGCCCGGGACTTCCTCCTACGAGCAGTACTTC. Its translation: CSVRPGTSSYEQYF. The chain combines TRBV29-1 with TRBJ2-7; maybe TRBD2 (6 bases). Germline V gene lookup returns CDR1 SQVTM and CDR2 ANQGSEA. V lost 6 bases and J lost 0, with 15 bases in between. The CDR3 has 14 residues.

The J gene is TRBJ2-7, the V gene TRBV29-1; D might be TRBD1 (6 bases). The CDR3 covers 13 residues. CDR1 and CDR2 (germline): SQVTM, ANQGSEA. V was cut by 7 bases and J by 2 bases, with 15 bases left in between. This CDR3 reads CSANGDNTYEQYF. CDR3 DNA sequence: TGCAGCGCCAACGGGGACAACACCTACGAGCAGTACTTC.

The CDR3 nucleotides are TGCAGTGCTTCAGTCAACTCTGGGGCCAACGTCCTGACTTTC. Protein product: CSASVNSGANVLTF. This chain links TRBV20-1 with TRBJ2-6; D ambiguous. The CDR3 has 14 residues. Germline V gives CDR1 DFQATT, CDR2 SNEGSKA (reference sequence). V was shortened by 5 bases and J by 0 bases, with 8 bases between the two germline ends.

The rearrangement joins TRBV2 to TRBJ2-7; 13 bases are shared with TRBD2. V was clipped by 3 bases and J by 6 bases; unmatched bases: 5. The CDR3 extends over 15 amino acids. The germline gives CDR1 SNHLY, CDR2 FYNNEI. The CDR3 sequence: CASSDLLAGGLEQYF. CDR3 coding DNA: TGTGCCAGCAGTGACCTACTAGCGGGAGGGCTCGAGCAGTACTTC.

This clonotype was seen a few times. This chain connects TRBV4-2 to TRBJ2-7; 10 bases map to TRBD1. Trimming took 6 bases from V and 2 from J; bases not matched to a gene: 7. The length of the CDR3 is 15 residues. CDR1 is LGHNA and CDR2 is YNFKEQ in the germline V gene. CDR3 nucleotide sequence: TGTGCCAGCAGTCGGGACAGGGGTCTAACCTACGAGCAGTACTTC. The encoded protein is CASSRDRGLTYEQYF.

V gene TRBV20-1 combines with J gene TRBJ2-3, with TRBD2 matching 12 bases. This CDR3 region has 14 residues. Germline V gene data show CDR1 as DFQATT and CDR2 as SNEGSKA (reference sequence). V shed 7 bases, J shed 4 bases, and the junction held 6 bases outside the gene matches. The CDR3 nucleotides read TGCAGTGGGCAGACTAGCGGGGGCGCAGATACGCAGTATTTT. Translated: CSGQTSGGADTQYF.

J is TRBJ2-5 and V is TRBV20-1; D is unclear. From germline, CDR1 is DFQATT and CDR2 SNEGSKA (reference sequence). The CDR3 runs to 15 residues. Trimming cost V 0 bases and J 5 bases, with 16 bases left between them. The CDR3 protein is CSARDRNSPRETQYF. In DNA, the CDR3 is TGCAGTGCTAGAGATCGGAACAGCCCACGGGAGACCCAGTACTTC.

V and J are TRBV7-3 and TRBJ2-3; no clear D gene. Germline-derived CDR1 and CDR2 are SGHTA and FQGTGA. Deletions cut 6 bases from V and 0 bases from J, with 7 bases between. The CDR3 is 13 amino acids. CDR3 protein: CASRQKSTDTQYF. The CDR3, as DNA: TGTGCCAGCAGACAGAAGAGCACAGATACGCAGTATTTT.

This chain links TRBV7-9 with TRBJ2-1; 11 bases match TRBD2. The CDR3 extends over 17 amino acids. Germline lookup yields CDR1 SEHNR and CDR2 FQNEAQ (reference sequence). After removal of 1 base from V and 2 bases from J, the junction contained 4 bases not matched to a gene. CDR3 bases: TGTGCCAGCAGCTTAGGAGGACTAGCGGGCGCCTACAATGAGCAGTTCTTC. Translated: CASSLGGLAGAYNEQFF.